This T cell receptor beta chain emerged from a study of CD8 T cells in ankylosing spondylitis. Whole-study results and caveats: The study identified a TCR beta motif of roughly eight highly homologous variants that appeared characteristic of ankylosing spondylitis blood.

The CDR3 has 14 amino acids. Germline loops: CDR1 LGHNA, CDR2 YNFKEQ. With 0 bases removed from V and 6 bases from J, the gap between germline ends came to 10 bases. This clonotype was observed a handful of times. The target antigen is unknown. For TCR beta, libraries came from quantitative 5'-RACE with molecular barcodes. TCRdb reprocessed the 5' RACE reads with MiXCR, giving one entry per CDR3 protein. This table has more than 650,000 distinct CDR3 sequences, about 10% appearing once. Specimen: blood, either unsorted or a sorted T cell fraction (not recorded which). This receptor was obtained from a male donor with ankylosing spondylitis. This sequence joins TRBV4-2 and TRBJ2-3; D is uncertain. The CDR3 DNA reads as TGTGCCAGCAGCCAAGATCCGGTTGTCGATACGCAGTATTTT. This translates into CASSQDPVVDTQYF.